This T cell receptor beta chain is drawn from a study of Tregs in tolerant kidney transplant recipients. The wider study: The nonmyeloablative bone marrow transplants came from related graft donors, with transient mixed chimerism.

This clone was picked up a small number of times. Antigen specificity is unknown. The germline gives CDR1 SGHTA, CDR2 FQGNSA. The CDR3 extends over 15 amino acids. Between the trimmed V and J ends, which lost 6 bases and 2 bases, there was a span of 14 bases. TCRdb's copy holds only in-frame clones and misses some; the assay was immunoSEQ multiplex PCR. Among about 100,000 clones, over 85% were seen once, and the ten largest hold 0.46%. Study observations and caveats: Changing PCR primers prevented nucleotide comparison between some patients' samples. Biological reproducibility was not directly addressed, but technical replication error appeared minimal.

V is TRBV7-2 and J is TRBJ1-3, with TRBD1 as a possible D gene (5 bases). This clonotype originated in a human donor who received a combined kidney and bone marrow transplant. Sample: CD4+ T cells from blood, taken before the transplant. The CDR3 here is CASRLGPLTGNTIYF. The CDR3 DNA follows: TGTGCCAGCAGGCTGGGGCCCTTGACTGGAAACACCATATATTTT. Based on the CDR3 plus reference TRBV7-2 and TRBJ1-3, the full variable domain is GAGVSQSPSNKVTEKGKDVELRCDPISGHTALYWYRQSLGQGLEFLIYFQGNSAPDKSGLPSDRFSAERTGGSVSTLTIQRTQQEDSAVYLCASRLGPLTGNTIYFGEGSWLTVV.